The 25 T cell receptor beta chains in this list originate from one sample, sequenced in a study of cytomegalovirus exposure and HLA in healthy donors. Measured with immunoSEQ multiplex PCR; TCRdb has only the in-frame clones, and not every one. The sample carries fewer than 85,000 clones, 94% recorded once. Sample: PBMCs. These receptors all come from a young woman in good health and CMV-seronegative.

The chain couples TRBV28 to TRBJ2-7, with D unresolved. The V end lost 5 bases, the J end lost 3 bases, and 14 bases lay between the germline ends. CDR1 is MDHEN, CDR2 SYDVKM, per germline. The CDR3 has 14 amino acids. The CDR3 loop is CASSRSTGLYEQYF. The CDR3 DNA follows: TGTGCCAGCAGTCGGTCCACCGGTCTCTACGAGCAGTACTTC. The full variable domain, with the rest looked up from reference TRBV28 and TRBJ2-7, is DVKVTQSSRYLVKRTGEKVFLECVQDMDHENMFWYRQDPGLGLRLIYFSYDVKMKEKGDIPEGYSVSREKKERFSLILESASTNQTSMYLCASSRSTGLYEQYFGPGTRLTVT.

The genes are TRBV5-1 and TRBJ1-5, with D possibly matching TRBD1 (5 bases). Trimming removed 4 bases from V and 9 bases from J, with 23 bases in between. This CDR3 spans 16 amino acids. The germline V gene has CDR1 SGHRS and CDR2 YFSETQ. CDR3 in amino acids: CASSPTPTESGGPQHF. CDR3 DNA sequence: TGCGCCAGCAGCCCAACACCTACAGAATCCGGGGGGCCCCAGCATTTT.

This sequence joins TRBV2 and TRBJ1-3, with a weak D call TRBD1 (6 bases). The CDR3 has 11 residues. Germline CDR1 reads SNHLY; CDR2 reads FYNNEI. The ends were cut back, 5 bases at V and 9 bases at J, with 8 bases in the middle. In nucleotides, the CDR3 is TGTGCCAGCAGTCGACAGGCCACCATATATTTT. Translated, it gives CASSRQATIYF.

The rearrangement uses TRBV18 and TRBJ2-1; a weak D match, TRBD1 (5 bases). V lost 0 bases, J lost 8 bases, and 11 bases lay in between. The germline gives CDR1 KGHSH, CDR2 LQKENI. The CDR3 is 14 amino acids. CDR3 region: CASSPPAGWDEQFF. For the CDR3, the DNA is TGTGCCAGCTCACCACCCGCAGGGTGGGATGAGCAGTTCTTC.

The gene calls are TRBV11-3 and TRBJ2-2, with 8 nucleotides matching TRBD1. Germline assignment: CDR1 SGHNT and CDR2 YENEEA. V trimming: 7 bases; J trimming: 4 bases; junction bases outside the gene matches: 11. The CDR3 has 16 amino acids. The CDR3 here is CASIEALQGGTGELFF. DNA of the CDR3: TGTGCCAGCATAGAGGCGTTACAGGGGGGCACCGGGGAGCTGTTTTTT.

The V gene is TRBV5-1, the J gene TRBJ2-7; 8 nucleotides match TRBD1. This CDR3 region has 14 residues. V lost 2 bases, J lost 1 base, and 2 bases stayed unmatched. Germline lookup yields CDR1 SGHRS and CDR2 YFSETQ. The CDR3 loop reads CASSFGTGSYEQYF. The CDR3 coding sequence is TGCGCCAGCAGCTTCGGGACAGGTTCCTACGAGCAGTACTTC.

The chain uses TRBV18 and TRBJ2-5, with D hard to call. Trimming left V 6 bases short and J 4 bases short, with 9 bases between. The CDR3 is 12 residues long. CDR1 and CDR2 from the germline V gene are KGHSH and LQKENI. The CDR3 nucleotides are TGTGCCAGCTCGCTACAGAGAGAGACCCAGTACTTC. Protein: CASSLQRETQYF.

This chain uses TRBV7-9 with TRBJ2-2, with 10 bases that match TRBD1. This CDR3 is 14 amino acids long. The V segment lost 8 bases and the J segment 5 bases; nucleotides outside the gene matches: 5. The germline gives CDR1 SEHNR, CDR2 FQNEAQ (reference sequence). The DNA of the CDR3 is TGTGCCAGCGGCGGACAGGGGGGAACCGGGGAGCTGTTTTTT. This sequence encodes CASGGQGGTGELFF.

The V gene is TRBV7-3, the J gene TRBJ2-3; TRBD2 is a possible D gene (6 bases). CDR3 length: 14 amino acids. V was pared by 2 bases and J by 1 base, with 7 bases between. Germline CDR1 SGHTA, CDR2 FQGTGA. CDR3 in amino acids: CASSLSGGTDTQYF. DNA of the CDR3: TGTGCCAGCAGCTTATCGGGGGGCACAGATACGCAGTATTTT.

The genes are TRBV27 and TRBJ1-5; TRBD1 might be the D (6 bases). The V gene's germline CDR1 is MNHEY and CDR2 SMNVEV (reference sequence). The CDR3 is 14 residues long. V was cut by 0 bases and J by 6 bases, with 9 bases left in between. Written as DNA, the CDR3 is TGTGCCAGCAGTTTATCGGGGGCGGGTCAGCCCCAGCATTTT. Translated, it gives CASSLSGAGQPQHF.

V is TRBV4-3 and J is TRBJ1-1; no clear D. The germline V and J ends were trimmed by 0 bases and 1 base, with 3 bases remaining between them. Per germline, CDR1 LGHNA and CDR2 YSLEER. The CDR3 is 13 amino acids. DNA for the CDR3: TGCGCCAGCAGCCAAGACTGGAACACTGAAGCTTTCTTT. It codes for CASSQDWNTEAFF.

The V and J genes are TRBV10-3 and TRBJ2-2; D perhaps matches TRBD1 (6 bases). CDR3 size: 14 residues. V was clipped by 6 bases and J by 0 bases, with 8 bases between them. Germline CDR1 reads ENHRY; CDR2 reads SYGVKD. In DNA form, the CDR3 reads TGTGCCATCAGGACAGGCTCGAACACCGGGGAGCTGTTTTTT. This translates into CAIRTGSNTGELFF.

In this sample, this clone turned up once. The rearrangement links TRBV2 to TRBJ2-2; 9 positions agree with TRBD1. The germline V gene has CDR1 SNHLY and CDR2 FYNNEI. V dropped 6 bases and J dropped 0; count of bases not matched to a gene: 2. The CDR3 has 15 residues. In nucleotides, the CDR3 is TGTGCCAGCAGGGGGACAGGGACGAACACCGGGGAGCTGTTTTTT. This sequence encodes CASRGTGTNTGELFF.

This chain links TRBV4-1 with TRBJ2-3, with D possibly TRBD2 on 7 matching bases. The CDR3 loop spans 15 amino acids. Trimming removed 4 bases at V and 6 bases at J, with 17 bases between. Germline CDR1 MGHRA, CDR2 YSYEKL. CDR3 DNA sequence: TGCGCCAGCAGCCTAACTAGGGGGGGGGCGGATACGCAGTATTTT. This gives the protein CASSLTRGGADTQYF.

This sequence joins TRBV6-5 and TRBJ1-1; 9 nucleotides line up with TRBD1. This CDR3 has 14 residues. CDR1 is MNHEY, CDR2 SVGAGI, per germline. The V and J ends lost 6 bases and 4 bases, in that order; junction bases with no gene match: 6. The CDR3, as DNA: TGTGCCAGCAGGGACAGGGGTGGTGGCACTGAAGCTTTCTTT. Its translation: CASRDRGGGTEAFF.

V is TRBV30 and J is TRBJ2-1, with TRBD1 matching 7 bases. With V trimmed by 2 bases and J by 0 bases, 7 bases remained unmatched. The CDR3 spans 16 residues. CDR1 is GTSNPN, CDR2 SVGIG, per germline (reference sequence). The CDR3 reads CAWSPGWDSSYNEQFF. The CDR3 bases are TGTGCCTGGAGTCCCGGTTGGGACAGCTCCTACAATGAGCAGTTCTTC.

The V gene is TRBV19, the J gene TRBJ2-2; D might be TRBD1 (5 bases). The length of the CDR3 is 16 residues. Germline V gene sequence: CDR1 LNHDA, CDR2 SQIVND (reference sequence). Trimming took off 3 bases at V and 4 bases at J, with 15 bases between the two ends. In nucleotides, the CDR3 is TGTGCCAGTAGTATGAATTCCAGGGTTTCCACCGGGGAGCTGTTTTTT. Translation: CASSMNSRVSTGELFF.

CDR3 in DNA: TGTGCCAGTAGTATTCGGCAGGGGTCAGATACGCAGTATTTT. This gives the protein CASSIRQGSDTQYF. The genes are TRBV19 and TRBJ2-3, with D perhaps TRBD1 (6 bases). Per the germline V gene, CDR1 is LNHDA and CDR2 is SQIVND (reference sequence). The CDR3 consists of 14 residues. The V gene lost 3 bases and the J gene lost 4 bases, with 11 bases spanning the gap.

The V and J genes are TRBV7-2 and TRBJ1-3; D unresolved. The CDR3 has 12 amino acids. In germline, CDR1 is SGHTA, CDR2 FQGNSA. V lost 2 bases and J lost 7, with 6 bases in between. The chain's CDR3 is CASSLQRNTIYF. In nucleotides, the CDR3 is TGTGCCAGCAGCTTACAGAGGAACACCATATATTTT.

The V call is TRBV6-5, the J call TRBJ2-2, with a tentative D call TRBD1 (7 bases). This CDR3 contains 16 residues. Trimming stripped 2 bases from V and 0 bases from J, with 10 bases between. Germline-derived CDR1 and CDR2 are MNHEY and SVGAGI. The CDR3 bases are TGTGCCAGCAGTTACGGGGGGACAGCGAACACCGGGGAGCTGTTTTTT. Protein product: CASSYGGTANTGELFF.

The chain links TRBV19 to TRBJ2-5, with a weak D call TRBD2 (6 bases). V gave up 5 bases and J gave up 1 base, with 8 bases separating them. The CDR3 runs to 13 residues. Per germline, CDR1 LNHDA and CDR2 SQIVND (reference sequence). CDR3 residues: CASSGTVQETQYF. The DNA of the CDR3 is TGTGCCAGTAGTGGGACTGTCCAAGAGACCCAGTACTTC.

This clone was seen more than once but under ten times. The V gene is TRBV2, the J gene TRBJ1-5; D is ambiguous. The length of the CDR3 is 14 residues. V was shortened by 6 bases and J by 1 base, with 10 bases between the two germline ends. The germline V gene has CDR1 SNHLY and CDR2 FYNNEI. The CDR3, as DNA: TGTGCCAGCAGCCCCCGGGAGAGCAATCAGCCCCAGCATTTT. This codes for CASSPRESNQPQHF.

Regarding this clone: The junction does not match germline at one end; this may be a read error. V is TRBV2 and J is TRBJ2-7; perhaps TRBD1 as D (6 bases). The CDR3 runs to 14 residues. Per germline, CDR1 SNHLY and CDR2 FYNNEI. The CDR3 coding sequence is TGTGCCAGCAGCGAAGAAGCGGTGGGACATAAGCAGTACTTC. Translating it yields CASSEEAVGHKQYF. Full variable domain (outside the CDR3, taken from reference TRBV2 and TRBJ2-7): EPEVTQTPSHQVTQMGQEVILRCVPISNHLYFYWYRQILGQKVEFLVSFYNNEISEKSEIFDDQFSVERPDGSNFTLKIRSTKLEDSAMYFCASSEEAVGHKQYFGPGTRLTVT.

The chain carries TRBV18 and TRBJ1-1, with D perhaps matching TRBD1 (6 bases). V lost 4 bases and J 1 base, leaving 10 bases between the germline ends. CDR3 length equals 14 residues. The germline V gene has CDR1 KGHSH and CDR2 LQKENI. The CDR3 region is CASSQDSANTEAFF. In nucleotides, the CDR3 is TGTGCCAGCTCACAGGACAGCGCGAACACTGAAGCTTTCTTT.

This chain joins TRBV9 and TRBJ2-1, with 8 bases that match TRBD2. Germline V gene lookup returns CDR1 SGDLS and CDR2 YYNGEE. The CDR3 has 15 residues. Trimming removed 3 bases from V and 8 bases from J; junction bases left unmatched: 10. In DNA form, the CDR3 reads TGTGCCAGCAGCGCGCACCCGGGACTAGGCGATGAGCAGTTCTTC. This codes for CASSAHPGLGDEQFF.